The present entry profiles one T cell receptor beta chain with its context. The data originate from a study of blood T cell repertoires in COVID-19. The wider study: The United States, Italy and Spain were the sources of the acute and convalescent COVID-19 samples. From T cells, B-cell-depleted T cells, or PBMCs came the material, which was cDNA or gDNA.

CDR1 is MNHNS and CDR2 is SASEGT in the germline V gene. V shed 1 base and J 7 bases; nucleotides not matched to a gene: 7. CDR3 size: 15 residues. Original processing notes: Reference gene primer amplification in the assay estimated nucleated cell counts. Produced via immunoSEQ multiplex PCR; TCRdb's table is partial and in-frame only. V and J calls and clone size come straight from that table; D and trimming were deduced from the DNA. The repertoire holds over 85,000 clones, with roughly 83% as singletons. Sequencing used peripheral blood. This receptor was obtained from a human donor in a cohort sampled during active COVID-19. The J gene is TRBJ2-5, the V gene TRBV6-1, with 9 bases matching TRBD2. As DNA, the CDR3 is TGTGCCAGCAGTGAAGTGGCGGGAGGGCCCGGGACCCAGTACTTC. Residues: CASSEVAGGPGTQYF.